The 2 T cell receptor beta chains listed next were all sequenced from one sample in a study of control samples from healthy donors and cancer patients. Sequencing used immunoSEQ multiplex PCR; TCRdb keeps in-frame clones, though not all of them. The sample consists of 110,000 to 150,000 clones, approximately 91% of them appearing once. The sample comprised blood. These receptors were obtained from a man aged 25 to 45 in good health.

The V and J genes are TRBV6-5 and TRBJ2-7; D not certain. Germline CDR1 and CDR2: MNHEY and SVGAGI. Between the trimmed V and J ends, which lost 5 bases and 5 bases, there was a span of 16 bases. This CDR3 contains 14 residues. This CDR3 reads CASSHDTGRDEQYF. The CDR3 coding sequence is TGTGCCAGCAGTCACGACACCGGTAGGGACGAGCAGTACTTC.

This clone came up a few times. V is TRBV7-2 and J is TRBJ1-2; TRBD1 might be the D (6 bases). CDR1 and CDR2 from the germline V gene are SGHTA and FQGNSA. Trimming took 4 bases from V and 2 from J, leaving 14 bases between them. The CDR3 totals 15 residues. The CDR3: CASSSPGVGNYGYTF. CDR3 bases: TGTGCCAGCAGCTCTCCAGGGGTGGGGAACTATGGCTACACCTTC.